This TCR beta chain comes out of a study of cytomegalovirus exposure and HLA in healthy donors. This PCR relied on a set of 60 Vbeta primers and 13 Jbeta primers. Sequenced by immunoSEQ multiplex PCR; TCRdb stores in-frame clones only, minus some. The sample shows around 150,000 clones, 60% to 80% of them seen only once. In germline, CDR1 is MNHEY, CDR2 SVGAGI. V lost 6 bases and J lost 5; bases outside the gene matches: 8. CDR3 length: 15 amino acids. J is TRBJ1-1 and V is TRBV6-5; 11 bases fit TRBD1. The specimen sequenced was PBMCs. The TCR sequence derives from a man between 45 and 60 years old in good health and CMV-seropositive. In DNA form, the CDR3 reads TGTGCCAGCAGAGGACAGGGGGCCGGGGAGACTGAAGCTTTCTTT. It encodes CASRGQGAGETEAFF.